These 23 T cell receptor beta chains were sequenced from one sample in a study of CD8+CD57+ T cells in acquired aplastic anemia. The TCR beta profiling, which covered VDJ combination and CDR3 sequence, was carried out using genomic DNA as the template. MiXCR, applied by TCRdb to the reads, yields one record per CDR3 protein. The sample has 150,000 to 200,000 distinct CDR3 sequences, about three fifths seen once. The sample was sorted CD4+, CD8+, or CD8+CD57+ T cells (not recorded which) from PBMCs. These receptors were obtained from a human donor with severe aplastic anemia or a healthy control (not recorded which).

This clonotype occurred a few times. The J gene is TRBJ2-7, the V gene TRBV5-4; D unclear. The CDR3 runs 13 residues. Germline V gene lookup returns CDR1 SGHNT and CDR2 YYREEE (reference sequence). V was clipped by 0 bases and J by 5 bases, with 9 bases between them. The CDR3 protein is CASSLVGNDEQYF. CDR3 bases: TGTGCCAGCAGCTTGGTTGGGAACGACGAGCAGTACTTC.

The CDR3 reads CASSSRTTGGFYEQYF. CDR3 nucleotides: TGTGCCAGTAGTTCCCGAACGACAGGGGGGTTCTACGAGCAGTACTTC. The V gene is TRBV19, the J gene TRBJ2-7; 9 bases align to TRBD1. The V and J ends lost 5 bases and 3 bases, in that order; junction bases with no gene match: 11. The CDR3 totals 16 residues. The germline CDR1 and CDR2 sequences are LNHDA and SQIVND (reference sequence).

CDR3 loop: CAISPQGAGGEQYF. The CDR3 coding sequence is TGTGCCATCAGCCCCCAAGGGGCCGGAGGCGAGCAGTACTTC. The chain combines TRBV10-3 with TRBJ2-7; D possibly matches TRBD1 or TRBD2 (5 bases each). Looked up from germline, CDR1 is ENHRY and CDR2 is SYGVKD. Trimming took off 6 bases at V and 6 bases at J, with 18 bases between the two ends. The CDR3 extends over 14 amino acids.

This rearrangement joins TRBV7-9 to TRBJ1-6, with D unresolved. Trimming cost V 0 bases and J 6 bases, with 9 bases left between them. The germline V gene has CDR1 SEHNR and CDR2 FQNEAQ (reference sequence). CDR3 length equals 15 residues. The CDR3 is CASSLASGVNSPLHF. CDR3 DNA: TGTGCCAGCAGCTTAGCAAGCGGGGTTAATTCACCCCTCCACTTT.

The chain uses TRBV5-1 and TRBJ1-5; D not certain. The CDR3 has 14 amino acids. V was pared by 4 bases and J by 4 bases, with 12 bases between. Germline loops: CDR1 SGHRS, CDR2 YFSETQ. CDR3 nucleotides: TGCGCCAGCAGCCCTTTCGCGGTTAATCAGCCCCAGCATTTT. This gives the protein CASSPFAVNQPQHF.

This clonotype was counted at least ten times. The chain carries TRBV11-2 and TRBJ2-7; possible D gene TRBD2, 5 bases. CDR3 length equals 11 residues. Germline lookup yields CDR1 SGHAT and CDR2 FQNNGV. The V gene lost 6 bases and the J gene lost 5 bases, with 8 bases spanning the gap. The CDR3 bases are TGTGCCAGCAGGTCGGGGAACGAGCAGTACTTC. Its translation is CASRSGNEQYF.

This clonotype showed up many times. As DNA, the CDR3 is TGTGCCAGCAGCCAACTAGCGGATCTCGCGAACACCGGGGAGCTGTTTTTT. The encoded protein is CASSQLADLANTGELFF. The chain couples TRBV4-2 to TRBJ2-2; 7 bases are a match to TRBD2. CDR3 length: 17 residues. Germline V gene sequence: CDR1 LGHNA, CDR2 YNFKEQ. The V gene end was trimmed by 2 bases and the J gene end by 0 bases; junction bases not matched to a gene: 6.

This clonotype was detected only a few times. The V gene is TRBV29-1, the J gene TRBJ2-1, with TRBD1 as a possible D gene (7 bases). The CDR3 contains 16 residues. V lost 4 bases, J lost 2 bases, and 18 bases lay in between. Germline CDR1 reads SQVTM; CDR2 reads ANQGSEA. CDR3 region: CSVVGGPGTAYNEQFF. Written as DNA, the CDR3 is TGCAGCGTTGTGGGGGGCCCCGGGACAGCCTACAATGAGCAGTTCTTC.

This clonotype was observed at least ten times. J is TRBJ2-7 and V is TRBV4-2; 7 bases align to TRBD1. The CDR3 contains 16 residues. With V trimmed by 0 bases and J by 5 bases, 10 bases remained unmatched. Germline loops: CDR1 LGHNA, CDR2 YNFKEQ. The CDR3 spells CASSQDRAGGYDEQYF. The DNA for the CDR3 is TGTGCCAGCAGCCAAGATCGAGCAGGGGGTTACGACGAGCAGTACTTC.

This clonotype appeared once. CDR3 region: CASGTRTGQIAFF. The CDR3 DNA reads as TGTGCTAGTGGTACCCGGACAGGGCAGATAGCTTTCTTT. V is TRBV12-3 or TRBV12-4 and J is TRBJ1-1, with TRBD1 matching over 8 bases. The CDR3 length is 13 residues.

This clonotype was seen a few times. The CDR3 sequence is CATAGAQAYEQYF. DNA for the CDR3: TGTGCCACCGCCGGGGCACAGGCCTACGAGCAGTACTTC. V and J are TRBV24-1 and TRBJ2-7, with D perhaps matching TRBD1 or TRBD2 (5 bases each). Germline CDR1 and CDR2: KGHDR and SFDVKD. The length of the CDR3 is 13 residues. V was shortened by 9 bases and J by 2 bases, with 13 bases between the two germline ends.

The chain links TRBV15 to TRBJ2-1; no clear D. The CDR3 is 14 amino acids. Germline V lookup: CDR1 LNHNV, CDR2 YYDKDF (reference sequence). V lost 0 bases, J lost 7 bases, and 10 bases lay in between. DNA for the CDR3: TGTGCCACCAGCAGAGATTGGTCCCTGAATGAGCAGTTCTTC. It encodes CATSRDWSLNEQFF.

The genes are TRBV29-1 and TRBJ2-5; D perhaps matches TRBD2 (7 bases). Trimming stripped 6 bases from V and 5 bases from J, with 13 bases between. The CDR3 covers 12 residues. Germline lookup yields CDR1 SQVTM and CDR2 ANQGSEA. In nucleotides, the CDR3 is TGCAGCGTCCGGAGGGGGGGGGAGACCCAGTACTTC. Its translation: CSVRRGGETQYF. Complete variable domain (other parts from reference TRBV29-1 and TRBJ2-5): SAVISQKPSRDICQRGTSLTIQCQVDSQVTMMFWYRQQPGQSLTLIATANQGSEATYESGFVIDKFPISRPNLTFSTLTVSNMSPEDSSIYLCSVRRGGETQYFGPGTRLLVL.

Remarks on this clonotype: At one boundary the junction diverges from the germline segment, which might be a read error. This chain uses TRBV6-1 with TRBJ1-2; TRBD1 matches at 7 bases. The CDR3 loop spans 13 amino acids. Per germline, CDR1 MNHNS and CDR2 SASEGT. Written as DNA, the CDR3 is TGCGCCAGCAGGGCGACAGGGCGCTATGGCTACACCTTC. The encoded protein is CASRATGRYGYTF.

Here the CDR3 DNA reads TGTGCCACCCTACATCTAGGGGCAGGAAACACCATATATTTT. Amino acid sequence: CATLHLGAGNTIYF. This sequence joins TRBV24-1 and TRBJ1-3, with TRBD1 as a possible D gene (5 bases). This CDR3 comprises 14 residues. The V gene's germline CDR1 is KGHDR and CDR2 SFDVKD. V was clipped by 9 bases and J by 4 bases, with 15 bases between them.

This clonotype has at least ten counts. The rearrangement joins TRBV24-1 to TRBJ2-2; 8 nucleotides line up with TRBD2. The CDR3 has 12 amino acids. Germline V gene sequence: CDR1 KGHDR, CDR2 SFDVKD. The ends lost 10 bases at V and 3 bases at J; junction bases unmatched: 0. The CDR3, as DNA: TGTGCCACTAGCGGGGACACCGGGGAGCTGTTTTTT. This encodes CATSGDTGELFF.

A word on this clonotype: A read error is likely, as this CDR3 ends without the conserved phenylalanine or tryptophan. The DNA is left out, because the CDR3 cannot be placed on it with certainty; the CDR3 is given as TCRdb lists it. The rearrangement joins TRBV12-3 or TRBV12-4 to TRBJ1-1. The CDR3 length is 13 residues, termini included. CDR3 sequence reads: CASSSLWEAFFTG.

The J gene is TRBJ1-5, the V gene TRBV6-4; weak D call: TRBD1 (6 bases). V was shortened by 10 bases and J by 0 bases, with 28 bases between the two germline ends. Germline V gene sequence: CDR1 MRHNA, CDR2 SNTAGT. The CDR3 sequence is 19 residues long. CDR3 coding DNA: TGTGCCACCACGCCTGGGGGGCCCGGCCTCCCATATAGCAATCAGCCCCAGCATTTT. Its translation is CATTPGGPGLPYSNQPQHF.

The V and J genes are TRBV7-3 and TRBJ1-5; TRBD1 matches 7 bases. Germline-derived CDR1 and CDR2 are SGHTA and FQGTGA. The CDR3 has 13 residues. The V and J ends lost 2 bases and 11 bases, in that order; junction bases with no gene match: 6. The chain's CDR3 is CASSLLTGETQHF. The CDR3 region has the DNA TGTGCCAGCAGCTTACTAACAGGGGAGACCCAGCATTTT.

V is TRBV25-1 and J is TRBJ2-7; D is perhaps TRBD1 or TRBD2 (5 bases each). The J call may be in error: the DNA end matches TRBJ2-1 better. Germline V gives CDR1 MGHDK, CDR2 SYGVNS. CDR3 length: 14 amino acids. CDR3 sequence reads: CASLMGTAYNEQFF. As DNA, the CDR3 is TGTGCCAGCCTCATGGGGACGGCCTACAATGAGCAGTTCTTC.

The V call is TRBV4-3, the J call TRBJ2-3; no clear D gene. The V end lost 5 bases, the J end lost 2 bases, and 14 bases lay between the germline ends. The CDR3 extends over 15 amino acids. Germline CDR1 reads LGHNA; CDR2 reads YSLEER. In DNA form, the CDR3 reads TGCGCCAGCAGCTTTGACCCGGGCCTCACAGATACGCAGTATTTT. Protein sequence: CASSFDPGLTDTQYF.

Concerning this clonotype: A read error may produce the germline difference seen at one junction end. The chain combines TRBV10-3 with TRBJ1-2; no clear D gene. The CDR3 runs 12 residues. CDR1 is ENHRY and CDR2 is SYGVKD in the germline V gene. DNA for the CDR3: TGTGCCAGCAGTTACCAGGTCGCGGGCTACACCTTC. Residues: CASSYQVAGYTF.

The chain links TRBV5-1 to TRBJ1-1; maybe TRBD1 (6 bases). Germline V gene sequence: CDR1 SGHRS, CDR2 YFSETQ. The V and J ends lost 4 bases and 7 bases respectively, with 14 bases between them. This CDR3 region has 13 residues. The DNA for the CDR3 is TGCGCCAGCAGCGGGCCGTCCAGGGGTGAAGCTTTCTTT. As protein: CASSGPSRGEAFF.